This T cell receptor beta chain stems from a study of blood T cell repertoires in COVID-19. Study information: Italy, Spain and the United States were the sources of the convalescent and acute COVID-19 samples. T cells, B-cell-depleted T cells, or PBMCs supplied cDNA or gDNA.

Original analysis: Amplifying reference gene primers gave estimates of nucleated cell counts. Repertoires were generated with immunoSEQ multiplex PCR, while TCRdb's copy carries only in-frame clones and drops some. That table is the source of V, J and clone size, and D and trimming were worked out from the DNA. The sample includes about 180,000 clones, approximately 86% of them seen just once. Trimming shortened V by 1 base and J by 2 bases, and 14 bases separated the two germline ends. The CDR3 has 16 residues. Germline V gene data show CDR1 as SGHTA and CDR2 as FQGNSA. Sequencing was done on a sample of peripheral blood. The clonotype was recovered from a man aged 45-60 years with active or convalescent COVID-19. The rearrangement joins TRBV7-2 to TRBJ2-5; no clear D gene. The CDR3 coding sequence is TGTGCCAGCAGCTTAGATGGCCCACAGAAGCAAGAGACCCAGTACTTC. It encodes CASSLDGPQKQETQYF.